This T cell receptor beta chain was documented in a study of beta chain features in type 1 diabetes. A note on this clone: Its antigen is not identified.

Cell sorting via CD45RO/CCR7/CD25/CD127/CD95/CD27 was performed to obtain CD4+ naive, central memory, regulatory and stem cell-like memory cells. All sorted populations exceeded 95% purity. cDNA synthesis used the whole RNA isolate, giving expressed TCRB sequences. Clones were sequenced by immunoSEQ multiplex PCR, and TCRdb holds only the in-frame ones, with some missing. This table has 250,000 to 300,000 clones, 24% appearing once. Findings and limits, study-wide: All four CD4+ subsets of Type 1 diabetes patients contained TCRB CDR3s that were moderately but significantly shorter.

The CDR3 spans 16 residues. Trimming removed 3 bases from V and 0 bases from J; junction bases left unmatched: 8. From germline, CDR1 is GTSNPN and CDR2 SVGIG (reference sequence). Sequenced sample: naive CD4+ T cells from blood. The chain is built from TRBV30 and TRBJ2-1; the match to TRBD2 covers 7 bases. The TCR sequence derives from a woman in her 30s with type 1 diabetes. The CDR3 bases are TGTGCCTGGAGGGTTAGCGGGTACTACTCCTACAATGAGCAGTTCTTC. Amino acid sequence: CAWRVSGYYSYNEQFF.